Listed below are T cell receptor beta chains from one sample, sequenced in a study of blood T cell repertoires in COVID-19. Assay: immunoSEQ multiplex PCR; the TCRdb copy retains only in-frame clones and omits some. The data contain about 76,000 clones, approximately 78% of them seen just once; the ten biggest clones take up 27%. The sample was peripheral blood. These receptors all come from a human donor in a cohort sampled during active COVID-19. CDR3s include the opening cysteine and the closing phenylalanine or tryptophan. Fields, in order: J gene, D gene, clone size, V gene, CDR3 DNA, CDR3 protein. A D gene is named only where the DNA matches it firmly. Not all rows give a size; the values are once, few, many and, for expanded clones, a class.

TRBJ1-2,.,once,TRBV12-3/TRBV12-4,TGTGCCAGCAGCATTCAGGGATGGGATGGCTACACCTTC,CASSIQGWDGYTF
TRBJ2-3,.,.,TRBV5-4,TGTGCCAGCACCCTCTCGACAGGAAGCACAGATACGCAGTATTTT,CASTLSTGSTDTQYF
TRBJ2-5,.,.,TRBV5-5,TGTGCCAGCAGCTTGGCCGTACAGCCTCAAGAGACCCAGTACTTC,CASSLAVQPQETQYF
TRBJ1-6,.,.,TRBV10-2,TGCGCCAGCAGTGACCCCGGCGGTTCACCCCTCCACTTT,CASSDPGGSPLHF
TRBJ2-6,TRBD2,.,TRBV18,TGTGCCAGCTCAAGTTGGCCTAGCGGGGCCCCAAGCTCTGGGGCCAACGTCCTGACTTTC,CASSSWPSGAPSSGANVLTF
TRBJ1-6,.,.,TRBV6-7,TGTGCCAGCAGTAACCCTTGCTGGGCTTATAATTCACCCCTCCACTTT,CASSNPCWAYNSPLHF
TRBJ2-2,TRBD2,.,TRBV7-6,TGTGCCAGCAGCCTCCTAGCGGGGGGTAACACCGGGGAGCTGTTTTTT,CASSLLAGGNTGELFF
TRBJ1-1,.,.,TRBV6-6,TGTGCCAGCAGTTACGGAGAGAACACTGAAGCTTTCTTT,CASSYGENTEAFF
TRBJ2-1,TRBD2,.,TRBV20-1,TGCAGTGCTAGTTCCCGACTAGCGGGGACCGGGGAGCAGTTCTTC,CSASSRLAGTGEQFF
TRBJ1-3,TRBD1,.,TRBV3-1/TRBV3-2,TGTGCCAGCACCAGGGGACAGTTCTCTGGAAACACCATATATTTT,CASTRGQFSGNTIYF
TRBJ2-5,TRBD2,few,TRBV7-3,TGTGCCAGCAGTTTTAGCGGGCGAGAGACCCAGTACTTC,CASSFSGRETQYF
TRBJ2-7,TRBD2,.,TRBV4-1,TGCGCCAGCAGCCTTAGGAGGCAGGGAGGGTCCTACGAGCAGTACTTC,CASSLRRQGGSYEQYF
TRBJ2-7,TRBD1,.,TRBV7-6,TGTGCCAGCAGCCCCGGGACAGGAAATTACGAGCAGTACTTC,CASSPGTGNYEQYF
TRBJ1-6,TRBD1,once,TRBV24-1,TGTGCCCCCCTAAGGACAGGGGCTAATTCACCCCTCCACTTT,CAPLRTGANSPLHF
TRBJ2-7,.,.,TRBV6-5,TGTGCCAGCATGACCCCAGGAACCTACGAGCAGTACTTC,CASMTPGTYEQYF
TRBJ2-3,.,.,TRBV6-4,TGTGCCAGCGCCAGGGGAGGGGAGACAGATACGCAGTATTTT,CASARGGETDTQYF
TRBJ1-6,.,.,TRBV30,TGTGCCTGGAGTCCCGGGAGTGACAATTCACCCCTCCACTTT,CAWSPGSDNSPLHF
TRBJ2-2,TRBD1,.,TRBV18,TGTGCCAGCTCACCACCATCCATACCAGGGGGATCCGGGGAGCTGTTTTTT,CASSPPSIPGGSGELFF
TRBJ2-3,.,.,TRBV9,TGTGCCAGCAGCGTGCTACCCCGAGACACAGATACGCAGTATTTT,CASSVLPRDTDTQYF
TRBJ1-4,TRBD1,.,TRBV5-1,TGCGCCAGCAGCTCCTTGGACAGGGCCCCAAATGAAAAACTGTTTTTT,CASSSLDRAPNEKLFF
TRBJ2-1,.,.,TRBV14,TGTGCCAGCAGCAAAGGGCCTAGATGGGGGGTGACACACAATGAGCAGTTCTTC,CASSKGPRWGVTHNEQFF
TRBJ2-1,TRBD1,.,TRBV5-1,TGCGCCAGCAGCCCGGGGACAGGTCAGAATGAGCAGTTCTTC,CASSPGTGQNEQFF
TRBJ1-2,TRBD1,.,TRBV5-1,TGCGCCAGCAGCGTACAGGGGGCGGGAGGCTACACCTTC,CASSVQGAGGYTF
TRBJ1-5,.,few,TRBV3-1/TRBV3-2,TGTGCCAGCAGCCGTGGACAGCTCTTTAGCAATCAGCCCCAGCATTTT,CASSRGQLFSNQPQHF
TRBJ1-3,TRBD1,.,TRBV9,TGTGCCAGCAGTAGACAGGGAACCAACTCTGGAAACACCATATATTTT,CASSRQGTNSGNTIYF
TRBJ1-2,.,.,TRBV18,TGTGCCAGCTCACCGGGGGCAGCGAGCTATGGCTACACCTTC,CASSPGAASYGYTF
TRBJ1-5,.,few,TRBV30,TGTGCCTGGAGTGCGTTGGGGGGGAATCAGCCCCAGCATTTT,CAWSALGGNQPQHF
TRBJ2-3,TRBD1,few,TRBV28,TGTGCCAGCAGAACGTCGGGACAGGCCGGCACAGATACGCAGTATTTT,CASRTSGQAGTDTQYF
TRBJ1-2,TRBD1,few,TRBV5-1,TGCGCCAGCAGCTTGGTAGTGGGACAGGGGGCTGATGGCTACACCTTC,CASSLVVGQGADGYTF
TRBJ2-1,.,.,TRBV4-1,TGCGCCAGCAGCTCCCACAGGGAATACAATGAGCAGTTCTTC,CASSSHREYNEQFF
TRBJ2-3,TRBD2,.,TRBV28,TGTGCCAGCAGTGACCTAAGCGGGGGTACGCAGTATTTT,CASSDLSGGTQYF
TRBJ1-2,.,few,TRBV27,TGTGCCAGCAGTCCTTCCCGGGGCTATGGCTACACCTTC,CASSPSRGYGYTF
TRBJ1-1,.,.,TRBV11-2,TGTGCCAGCAGCTTTAAAAAAGCTTTCTTT,CASSFKKAFF
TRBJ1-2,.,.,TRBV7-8,TGTGCCAGCAGCCTCGGCAGGGAGGTCTATGGCTACACCTTC,CASSLGREVYGYTF
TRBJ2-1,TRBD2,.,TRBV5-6,TGTGCCAGCAGTCGACTAGCGGAGTTCTACAATGAGCAGTTCTTC,CASSRLAEFYNEQFF
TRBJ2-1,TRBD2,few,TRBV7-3,TGTGCCAGCAGCCGGGGCTGGCGGGGGGGCATCAATGAGCAGTTCTTC,CASSRGWRGGINEQFF
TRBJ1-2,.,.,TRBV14,TGTGCCAGCAGCCAACTCGGGACTTCCTATGGCTACACCTTC,CASSQLGTSYGYTF
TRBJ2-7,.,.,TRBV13,TGTGCCAGCAGCTTAGGTGGAGGTTCTCGGGATATCTCCTACGAGCAGTACTTC,CASSLGGGSRDISYEQYF
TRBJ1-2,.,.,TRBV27,TGTGCCAGCAGTCTAGGTGAGGAGGGCGGCTACACCTTC,CASSLGEEGGYTF
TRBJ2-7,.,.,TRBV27,TGTGCCAGCAGTTTAGGGGGGAACTACGAGCAGTACTTC,CASSLGGNYEQYF
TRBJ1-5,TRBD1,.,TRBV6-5,TGTGCCAGCAGCATGACAGGGGGGAATCAGCCCCAGCATTTT,CASSMTGGNQPQHF
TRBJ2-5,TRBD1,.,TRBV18,TGTGCCAGCTCACCCGGACAGGACGGGACCCAGTACTTC,CASSPGQDGTQYF
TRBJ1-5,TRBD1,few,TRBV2,TGTGCCAGCAGTGAAATGTTCGGGACAGGCAATCAGCCCCAGCATTTT,CASSEMFGTGNQPQHF
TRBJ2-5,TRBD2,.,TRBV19,TGTGCCAGTAGTCCCCGAAGCGGGGGCCGAGAAGGGGCCCAGTACTTC,CASSPRSGGREGAQYF
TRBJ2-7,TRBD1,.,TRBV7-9,TGTGCCAGCAACCGCTTGGTGGGACAGGGGGTATACGAGCAGTACTTC,CASNRLVGQGVYEQYF
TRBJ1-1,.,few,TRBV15,TGTGCCACCAGCAGAGATCCAGGGAGGCCTGAAGCTTTCTTT,CATSRDPGRPEAFF
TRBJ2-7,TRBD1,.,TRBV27,TGTGCCAGCAGTTTATCGGGACAGAGCTACGAGCAGTACTTC,CASSLSGQSYEQYF
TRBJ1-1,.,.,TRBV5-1,TGCGCCAGCAGCTTGGCAGGGACAAATGCTGAAGCTTTCTTT,CASSLAGTNAEAFF
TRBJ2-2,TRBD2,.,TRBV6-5,TGTGCCAGCACCGCGGGGGTCTACGGGGAGCTGTTTTTT,CASTAGVYGELFF
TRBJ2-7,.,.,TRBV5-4,TGTGCCAGCAGCTTGCCCAGGAACGAGCAGTACTTC,CASSLPRNEQYF
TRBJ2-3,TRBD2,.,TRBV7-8,TGTGCCAGCAGCCCAAGACTAGCGGGGGGGCCCGGGACAGATACGCAGTATTTT,CASSPRLAGGPGTDTQYF
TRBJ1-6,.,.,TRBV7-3,TGTGCCAGCAGCTTAACGTTGGCGGTGGTGGCGGCCCTCCACTTT,CASSLTLAVVAALHF